These 10 T cell receptor beta chains came from one sample sequenced in a study of T cells in Graves' hyperthyroidism and ophthalmopathy. TCR beta CDR3 regions were amplified from RNA transcripts. HTBI primers were used for first-round RT-PCR of the TCR CDR3. A single record per CDR3 protein comes from TCRdb applying MiXCR to the multiplex PCR reads. The sample lists around 570,000 distinct CDR3 sequences; around 20% were seen once. Specimen: blood. The source is a man aged 40-50 years with Graves' ophthalmopathy.

The rearrangement joins TRBV7-6 to TRBJ2-5; 7 positions agree with TRBD1. The CDR3 runs 16 residues. The germline V gene has CDR1 SGHVS and CDR2 FNYEAQ. V trimming: 1 base; J trimming: 2 bases; junction bases outside the gene matches: 7. CDR3 loop: CASSLETGQGQETQYF. The CDR3, as DNA: TGTGCCAGCAGCTTAGAGACAGGGCAAGGGCAAGAGACCCAGTACTTC. Variable domain in full (rest from reference TRBV7-6 and TRBJ2-5): GAGVSQSPRYKVTKRGQDVALRCDPISGHVSLYWYRQALGQGPEFLTYFNYEAQQDKSGLPNDRFSAERPEGSISTLTIQRTEQRDSAMYRCASSLETGQGQETQYFGPGTRLLVL.

Many counts were recorded for this clonotype. V usage is TRBV28 and J usage is TRBJ2-5, with D unclear. Germline V gene lookup returns CDR1 MDHEN and CDR2 SYDVKM. V was trimmed by 5 bases and J by 5 bases, leaving 9 bases between them. The CDR3 runs to 12 residues. As DNA, the CDR3 is TGTGCCAGCAGTCCGTCGAGCGAGACCCAGTACTTC. This encodes CASSPSSETQYF.

In the case of this clonotype: At one boundary the junction diverges from the germline segment, which might be a read error. The chain carries TRBV7-7 and TRBJ1-3; 8 bases agree with TRBD1. There are 13 residues in the CDR3. Germline CDR1 SSHAT, CDR2 FNYEAQ (reference sequence). CDR3 DNA: TGTGCTAGCAGCTTAGCACAGGGGGATGCCATATATTTT. Residues: CASSLAQGDAIYF.

This chain connects TRBV5-1 to TRBJ1-2; D call uncertain. V was clipped by 4 bases and J by 3 bases, with 10 bases between them. Germline CDR1 SGHRS, CDR2 YFSETQ. This CDR3 is 13 amino acids long. CDR3 amino acids: CASSPQEDYGYTF. DNA of the CDR3: TGCGCCAGCAGCCCTCAGGAAGACTATGGCTACACCTTC. The variable domain in full, with the rest retrieved from reference TRBV5-1 and TRBJ1-2, is KAGVTQTPRYLIKTRGQQVTLSCSPISGHRSVSWYQQTPGQGLQFLFEYFSETQRNKGNFPGRFSGRQFSNSRSEMNVSTLELGDSALYLCASSPQEDYGYTFGSGTRLTVV.

This clonotype was counted ten times or more. The chain links TRBV6-2 or TRBV6-3 to TRBJ1-2; D is undetermined. This CDR3 spans 12 amino acids. V was pared by 5 bases and J by 10 bases, with 14 bases between. In germline, CDR1 is MNHEY, CDR2 SVGEGT. CDR3 in DNA: TGTGCCAGCAGTACGACCGTGGGCGACTACACCTTC. Translating it yields CASSTTVGDYTF.

This clonotype was recorded at least ten times. The V and J genes are TRBV11-2 and TRBJ2-5; no reliable D call. CDR3 length: 13 amino acids. The V end was cut by 6 bases, the J end by 1 base, with 9 bases between. CDR1 is SGHAT, CDR2 FQNNGV, per germline. As DNA, the CDR3 is TGTGCCAGCAGTCCCGTCCCCCAAGAGACCCAGTACTTC. It encodes CASSPVPQETQYF.

The V and J genes are TRBV19 and TRBJ1-1; a possible D gene is TRBD1 (6 bases). Trimming took 5 bases from V and 5 from J, leaving 15 bases between them. CDR3 length equals 14 residues. Germline V gives CDR1 LNHDA, CDR2 SQIVND (reference sequence). The CDR3 is CASSLSYRVTEAFF. The CDR3, as DNA: TGTGCCAGTAGTCTATCTTACAGGGTGACTGAAGCTTTCTTT.

There are many counts of this clonotype. This chain links TRBV27 with TRBJ2-3; 11 bases line up with TRBD2. The CDR3 has 16 amino acids. Germline trimming cut 5 bases from V and 6 bases from J; bases unmatched to any gene: 10. Per germline, CDR1 MNHEY and CDR2 SMNVEV (reference sequence). CDR3 region: CASSLTSGSIVDTQYF. CDR3 bases: TGTGCCAGCAGTCTTACTAGCGGGAGCATCGTGGATACGCAGTATTTT.

Ten or more counts support this clonotype. This sequence joins TRBV12-5 and TRBJ2-1; a weak D match, TRBD2 (5 bases). Looked up from germline, CDR1 is LGHNT and CDR2 is FRNRAP. CDR3 length equals 16 residues. Trimming removed 1 base at V and 6 bases at J, with 16 bases between. The CDR3 coding sequence is TGTGCTAGTGGTTTGGCAACTAGTTCTTGGCGCAATGAGCAGTTCTTC. It yields the protein CASGLATSSWRNEQFF.

This clonotype was seen repeatedly, ten times or more. The chain couples TRBV7-9 to TRBJ2-2; TRBD2 matches 8 bases. The germline gives CDR1 SEHNR, CDR2 FQNEAQ (reference sequence). The CDR3 consists of 16 residues. Losses at the gene ends were 7 bases for V and 5 bases for J; bases not matched to a gene: 12. In DNA form, the CDR3 reads TGTGCCAGCACCTCGCGTGGACTAGCAGTTACCGGGGAGCTGTTTTTT. It encodes CASTSRGLAVTGELFF.